These T cell receptor beta chains were read from a single sample in a study of T cell repertoires in cytomegalovirus infection. Each CDR3 protein gets one entry after TCRdb re-called the reads with MiXCR. The table has around 740,000 distinct CDR3 sequences, 35% seen once; the top ten hold around 3%. Material for sequencing was PBMCs. These receptors were obtained from a human donor in good health (CMV status not recorded). Some clones in this sample may be carry-over from other donors' samples. Both conserved end residues are part of each CDR3. A D gene is named only where the DNA matches it firmly. Clone size, where shown, is once, few, many, or a class for clones that have expanded.

TRBV7-8	TRBJ1-3	TRBD1	.	CASSLPGQGGRAGNTIYF	TGTGCCAGCAGCTTACCGGGACAGGGAGGCCGAGCCGGAAACACCATATATTTT
TRBV7-8	TRBJ2-7	.	many	CASRSGRAYEQYF	TGTGCCAGCAGGTCAGGACGGGCCTACGAGCAGTACTTC
TRBV6-6	TRBJ2-2	.	few	CASRIWNTGELFF	TGTGCCAGCCGAATATGGAACACCGGGGAGCTGTTTTTT
TRBV12-3/TRBV12-4	TRBJ2-3	.	few	CASSFGRPQGDTQYF	TGTGCCAGCAGTTTCGGCAGGCCGCAAGGGGATACGCAGTATTTT
TRBV20-1	TRBJ1-5	.	.	CSAARGRSNQPQHF	TGCAGTGCGGCCAGGGGTCGGAGCAATCAGCCCCAGCATTTT
TRBV24-1	TRBJ2-7	TRBD1	.	CATEAGTESYEQYF	TGTGCCACAGAAGCCGGGACAGAATCCTACGAGCAGTACTTC
TRBV7-8	TRBJ2-1	TRBD2	.	CASSFGTSGSNEQFF	TGTGCCAGCAGCTTTGGGACTAGCGGGAGCAATGAGCAGTTCTTC
TRBV5-4	TRBJ2-5	.	.	CASRSRGREETQYF	TGTGCCAGCAGGTCTAGGGGCAGGGAAGAGACCCAGTACTTC
TRBV27	TRBJ2-7	TRBD2	few	CASRNSGAYEQYF	TGTGCCAGCAGAAATAGCGGGGCGTACGAGCAGTACTTC
TRBV4-1	TRBJ1-1	.	few	CASSHRGDTEAFF	TGCGCCAGCAGCCATCGAGGGGACACTGAAGCTTTCTTT
TRBV28	TRBJ2-3	TRBD1	.	CASSSLFRGPATDTQYF	TGTGCCAGCAGTTCGCTTTTTAGGGGGCCCGCCACAGATACGCAGTATTTT
TRBV6-2/TRBV6-3	TRBJ2-1	TRBD1	.	CASRLHDRGINEQFF	TGTGCCAGCAGACTTCATGACAGGGGTATCAATGAGCAGTTCTTC
TRBV12-3/TRBV12-4	TRBJ1-5	.	many	CASSFGGDQPQHF	TGTGCCAGCAGTTTTGGGGGGGATCAGCCCCAGCATTTT
TRBV5-4	TRBJ2-3	TRBD2	few	CAGTSGSRDTQYF	TGTGCCGGGACTAGCGGGAGTAGGGATACGCAGTATTTT
TRBV24-1	TRBJ2-5	.	.	CATSDSWGGETQYF	TGTGCCACCAGTGATTCGTGGGGAGGAGAGACCCAGTACTTC
TRBV28	TRBJ1-5	TRBD1	few	CASSLRGTGGNQPQHF	TGTGCCAGCAGTTTACGAGGGACAGGGGGGAATCAGCCCCAGCATTTT
TRBV20-1	TRBJ2-7	.	.	CSALGTQGYEQYF	TGCAGTGCCCTAGGTACACAGGGCTACGAGCAGTACTTC
TRBV20-1	TRBJ1-1	.	few	CGRTKNTEAFF	TGCGGCCGCACGAAGAACACTGAAGCTTTCTTT
TRBV7-2	TRBJ2-3	.	many	CASSLNGQPTDTQYF	TGTGCCAGCAGCTTAAATGGACAGCCCACAGATACGCAGTATTTT
TRBV20-1	TRBJ1-1	.	few	CSAIHYTEAFF	TGCAGTGCTATACACTACACTGAAGCTTTCTTT
TRBV12-3/TRBV12-4	TRBJ1-5	.	many	CASSPGMRQPQHF	TGTGCCAGCAGCCCTGGGATGAGGCAGCCCCAGCATTTT
TRBV12-3/TRBV12-4	TRBJ2-7	.	few	CASSRLGSNYEQYF	TGTGCCAGCAGTCGGCTCGGCAGCAACTACGAGCAGTACTTC
TRBV19	TRBJ2-7	.	few	CASSIADEQYF	TGTGCCAGTAGTATTGCGGACGAGCAGTACTTC
TRBV7-2	TRBJ2-1	TRBD2	many	CASSLTSGRTNNEQFF	TGTGCCAGCAGCTTGACTAGCGGGAGGACTAACAATGAGCAGTTCTTC
TRBV12-3/TRBV12-4	TRBJ1-2	.	.	CASSLGLARGYTF	TGTGCCAGCAGTTTAGGCCTCGCACGTGGCTACACCTTC
TRBV11-2	TRBJ2-3	.	.	CASSATIVVLSSTDTQYF	TGTGCCAGCAGCGCAACTATCGTGGTTCTTTCTAGCACAGATACGCAGTATTTT
TRBV6-1	TRBJ1-3	.	.	CASSPWDGSSGNTIYF	TGTGCCAGCAGTCCCTGGGACGGCAGCTCTGGAAACACCATATATTTT
TRBV5-1	TRBJ2-1	.	once	CASSFLLAGSYNEQFF	TGCGCCAGCAGCTTCCTACTAGCAGGCTCCTACAATGAGCAGTTCTTC
TRBV19	TRBJ2-3	TRBD2	few	CASRSSGSNTQYF	TGTGCCAGTAGGTCTAGCGGGTCAAATACGCAGTATTTT
TRBV5-1	TRBJ1-2	.	once	CASSYSLGDYGYTF	TGCGCCAGCAGCTATTCTCTTGGAGACTATGGCTACACCTTC
TRBV29-1	TRBJ2-7	.	.	CSVGGYGGRSSHEQYF	TGCAGCGTTGGGGGCTATGGTGGGAGATCTAGCCACGAGCAGTACTTC
TRBV5-1	TRBJ1-2	.	once	CASSLDRSSYGYTF	TGCGCCAGCAGCTTGGACAGATCTTCCTATGGCTACACCTTC
TRBV7-9	TRBJ2-5	.	.	CASSLALGLAAQETQYF	TGTGCCAGCAGCTTAGCTTTAGGATTAGCGGCACAAGAGACCCAGTACTTC
TRBV13	TRBJ1-6	.	.	CASSPPSVGRNNSPLHF	TGTGCCAGCAGCCCGCCCTCAGTAGGGAGGAATAATTCACCCCTCCACTTT
TRBV12-3/TRBV12-4	TRBJ2-2	.	.	CASGPGVLTGELFF	TGTGCCAGCGGTCCAGGGGTCCTCACCGGGGAGCTGTTTTTT
TRBV12-3/TRBV12-4	TRBJ1-5	.	.	CASSPGTLDQPQHF	TGTGCCAGCAGCCCCGGGACTCTGGATCAGCCCCAGCATTTT
TRBV5-4	TRBJ2-1	TRBD2	.	CASSSKQGLAGRQFF	TGTGCCAGCAGCTCAAAACAAGGACTAGCGGGTAGGCAGTTCTTC
TRBV12-3/TRBV12-4	TRBJ2-3	TRBD2	.	CASRYSGTSTDTQYF	TGTGCCAGCAGATATAGCGGGACTTCCACAGATACGCAGTATTTT
TRBV2	TRBJ1-4	.	.	CASSEEDSDNEKLFF	TGTGCCAGCAGTGAAGAGGACAGCGATAATGAAAAACTGTTTTTT
TRBV29-1	TRBJ2-1	TRBD2	.	CSVESLAGRISNEQFF	TGCAGCGTTGAGTCGTTAGCGGGAAGGATTAGCAATGAGCAGTTCTTC
TRBV4-1	TRBJ1-3	.	few	CASSDHGSAGNTIYF	TGCGCCAGCAGCGACCACGGGTCGGCCGGAAACACCATATATTTT
TRBV4-2	TRBJ2-7	TRBD1	.	CASSQAGQAYEQYF	TGTGCCAGCAGCCAAGCCGGACAGGCCTACGAGCAGTACTTC
TRBV6-1	TRBJ2-1	.	.	CAILKSSYNEQFF	TGTGCCATCCTAAAAAGCTCCTACAATGAGCAGTTCTTC
TRBV6-5	TRBJ1-1	.	few	CASSLRPGTLYTEAFF	TGTGCCAGCAGCTTACGGCCGGGGACACTTTACACTGAAGCTTTCTTT